The clone carrying this T cell receptor (beta chain) was counted many times. What it binds is unknown. This entry is derived from a study of T cells in Graves' hyperthyroidism and ophthalmopathy. The wider study: Pretreatment peripheral blood was obtained at initial diagnosis. Findings and limits, study-wide: Ophthalmopathy stood apart from stable hyperthyroidism in a 13 V-J model. Model-based prediction identified ophthalmopathy a median approximately 6.2 months prior to its onset.

Germline V gene data show CDR1 as SNHLY and CDR2 as FYNNEI. This CDR3 has 13 amino acids. Trimming shortened V by 2 bases and J by 10 bases, and 12 bases separated the two germline ends. Researchers took RNA transcripts and amplified the TCR beta CDR3 regions from them. The TCR CDR3 was amplified in a first-round RT-PCR using the HTBI primer set. Each CDR3 protein is one row after TCRdb ran MiXCR on the multiplex PCR reads. The profile shows about 300,000 distinct CDR3 sequences, less than 20% of them singletons. Researchers barred patients who had uncontrolled infection, other autoimmune disease, pregnancy or lactation.

The V and J genes are TRBV2 and TRBJ2-1; the D gene is possibly TRBD1 (6 bases). This clonotype was obtained from a man aged 50-60 years with Graves' ophthalmopathy. Sequencing used blood. Here the CDR3 reads CASSEQDRGEQFF. The DNA for the CDR3 is TGTGCCAGCAGTGAACAGGATAGGGGGGAGCAGTTCTTC.